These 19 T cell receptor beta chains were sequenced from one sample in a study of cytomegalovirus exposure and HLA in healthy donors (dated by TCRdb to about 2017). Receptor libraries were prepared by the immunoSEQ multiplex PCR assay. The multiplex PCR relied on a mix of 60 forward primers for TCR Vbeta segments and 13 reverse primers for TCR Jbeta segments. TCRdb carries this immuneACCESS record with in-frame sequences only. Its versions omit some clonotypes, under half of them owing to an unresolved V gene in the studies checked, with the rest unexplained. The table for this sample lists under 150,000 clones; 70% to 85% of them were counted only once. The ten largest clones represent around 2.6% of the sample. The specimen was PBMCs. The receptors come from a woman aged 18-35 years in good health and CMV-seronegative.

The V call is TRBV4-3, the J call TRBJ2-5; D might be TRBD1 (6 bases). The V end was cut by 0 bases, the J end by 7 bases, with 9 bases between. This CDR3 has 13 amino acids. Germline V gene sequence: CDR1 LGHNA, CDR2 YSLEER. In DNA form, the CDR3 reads TGCGCCAGCAGCCAAGATGTGACAGGGACCCAGTACTTC. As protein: CASSQDVTGTQYF.

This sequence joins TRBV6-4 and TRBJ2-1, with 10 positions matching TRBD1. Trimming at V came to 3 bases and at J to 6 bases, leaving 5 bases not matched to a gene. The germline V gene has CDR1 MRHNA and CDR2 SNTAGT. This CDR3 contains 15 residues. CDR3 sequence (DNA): TGTGCCAGCAGTGATTTTGGGACAGGGGTCAATGAGCAGTTCTTC. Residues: CASSDFGTGVNEQFF.

The CDR3 here is CAWIDRDNSPLHF. The CDR3 region has the DNA TGTGCCTGGATTGACAGGGATAATTCACCCCTCCACTTT. The chain couples TRBV30 to TRBJ1-6; 7 bases are shared with TRBD1. CDR1 is GTSNPN and CDR2 is SVGIG in the germline V gene (reference sequence). The CDR3 extends over 13 amino acids. The V gene end was trimmed by 4 bases and the J gene end by 5 bases; junction bases not matched to a gene: 2.

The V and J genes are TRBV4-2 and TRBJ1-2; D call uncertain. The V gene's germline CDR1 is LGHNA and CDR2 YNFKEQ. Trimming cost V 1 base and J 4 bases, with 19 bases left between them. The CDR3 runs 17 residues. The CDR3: CASSQVPGVQLTYGYTF. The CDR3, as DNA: TGTGCCAGCAGCCAAGTCCCCGGGGTACAGCTAACCTATGGCTACACCTTC.

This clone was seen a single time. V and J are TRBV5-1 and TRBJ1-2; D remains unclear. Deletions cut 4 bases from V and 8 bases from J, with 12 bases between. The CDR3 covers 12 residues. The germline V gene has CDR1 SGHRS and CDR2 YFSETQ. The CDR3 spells CASSLLPGGYTF. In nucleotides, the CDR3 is TGCGCCAGCAGCCTACTGCCGGGGGGCTACACCTTC. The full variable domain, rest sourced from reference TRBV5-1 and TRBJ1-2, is KAGVTQTPRYLIKTRGQQVTLSCSPISGHRSVSWYQQTPGQGLQFLFEYFSETQRNKGNFPGRFSGRQFSNSRSEMNVSTLELGDSALYLCASSLLPGGYTFGSGTRLTVV.

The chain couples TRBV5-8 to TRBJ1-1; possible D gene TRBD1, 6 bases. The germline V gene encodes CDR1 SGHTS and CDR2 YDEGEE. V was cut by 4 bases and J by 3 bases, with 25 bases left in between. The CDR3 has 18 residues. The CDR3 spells CASSPRRWVAGAHTEAFF. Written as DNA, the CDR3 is TGTGCCAGCAGCCCCCGAAGGTGGGTTGCAGGGGCGCACACTGAAGCTTTCTTT.

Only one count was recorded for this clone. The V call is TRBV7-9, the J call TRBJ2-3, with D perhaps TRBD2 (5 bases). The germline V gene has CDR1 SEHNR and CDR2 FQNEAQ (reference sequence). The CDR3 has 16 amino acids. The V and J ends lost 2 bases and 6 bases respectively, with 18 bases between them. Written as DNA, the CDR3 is TGTGCCAGCAGCTTAAACGGAGCGACCACGGGGGATACGCAGTATTTT. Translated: CASSLNGATTGDTQYF. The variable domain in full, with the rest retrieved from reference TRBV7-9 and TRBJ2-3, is DTGVSQNPRHKITKRGQNVTFRCDPISEHNRLYWYRQTLGQGPEFLTYFQNEAQLEKSRLLSDRFSAERPKGSFSTLEIQRTEQGDSAMYLCASSLNGATTGDTQYFGPGTRLTVL.

CDR3 in DNA: TGTGCCAGCAGCGAGAGGGGGTGGACGGCGAAGGAAAAACTGTTTTTT. The encoded protein is CASSERGWTAKEKLFF. The chain joins TRBV9 to TRBJ1-4; tentative D call: TRBD1 (6 bases). The CDR3 extends over 16 amino acids. Between the trimmed V and J ends, which lost 3 bases and 8 bases, there was a span of 20 bases. Per germline, CDR1 SGDLS and CDR2 YYNGEE.

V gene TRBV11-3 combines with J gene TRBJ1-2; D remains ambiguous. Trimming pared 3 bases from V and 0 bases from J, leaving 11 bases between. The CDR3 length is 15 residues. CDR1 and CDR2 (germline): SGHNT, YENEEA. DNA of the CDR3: TGTGCCAGCAGCTTTGTGGGCACAACTAACTATGGCTACACCTTC. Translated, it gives CASSFVGTTNYGYTF.

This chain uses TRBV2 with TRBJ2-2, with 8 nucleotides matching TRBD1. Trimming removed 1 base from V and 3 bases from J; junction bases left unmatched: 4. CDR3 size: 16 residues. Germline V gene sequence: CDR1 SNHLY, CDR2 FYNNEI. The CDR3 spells CASSEVDRGDTGELFF. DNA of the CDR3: TGTGCCAGCAGTGAAGTCGACAGGGGCGACACCGGGGAGCTGTTTTTT.

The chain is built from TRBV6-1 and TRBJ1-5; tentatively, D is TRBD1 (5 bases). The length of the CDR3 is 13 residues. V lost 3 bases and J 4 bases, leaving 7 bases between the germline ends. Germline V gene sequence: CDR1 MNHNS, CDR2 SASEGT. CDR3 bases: TGTGCCAGCAGTGACAGGGTAAATCAGCCCCAGCATTTT. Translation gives CASSDRVNQPQHF.

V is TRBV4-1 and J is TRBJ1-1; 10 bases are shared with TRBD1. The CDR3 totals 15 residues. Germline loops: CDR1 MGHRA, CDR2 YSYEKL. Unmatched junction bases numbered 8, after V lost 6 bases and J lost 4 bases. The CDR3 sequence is CASRGTGAKGTEAFF. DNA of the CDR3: TGCGCCAGCAGGGGGACAGGGGCTAAGGGCACTGAAGCTTTCTTT.

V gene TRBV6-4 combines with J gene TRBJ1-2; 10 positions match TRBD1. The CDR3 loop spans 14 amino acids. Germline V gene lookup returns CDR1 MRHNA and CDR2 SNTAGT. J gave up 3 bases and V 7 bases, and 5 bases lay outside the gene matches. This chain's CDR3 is CASTSDRGDYGYTF. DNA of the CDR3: TGTGCCAGCACTTCGGACAGGGGGGACTATGGCTACACCTTC.

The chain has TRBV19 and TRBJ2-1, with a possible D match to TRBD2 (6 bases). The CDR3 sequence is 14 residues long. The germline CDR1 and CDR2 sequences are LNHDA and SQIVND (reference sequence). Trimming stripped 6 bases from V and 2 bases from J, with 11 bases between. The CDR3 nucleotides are TGTGCCAGTAGAGCCCGGGAGCCCTACAATGAGCAGTTCTTC. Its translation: CASRAREPYNEQFF.

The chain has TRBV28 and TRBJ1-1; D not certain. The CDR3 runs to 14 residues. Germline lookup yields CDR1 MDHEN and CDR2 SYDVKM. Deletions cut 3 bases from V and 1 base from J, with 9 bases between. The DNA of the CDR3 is TGTGCCAGCAGTTTTCCCCTAAGGAACACTGAAGCTTTCTTT. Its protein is CASSFPLRNTEAFF.

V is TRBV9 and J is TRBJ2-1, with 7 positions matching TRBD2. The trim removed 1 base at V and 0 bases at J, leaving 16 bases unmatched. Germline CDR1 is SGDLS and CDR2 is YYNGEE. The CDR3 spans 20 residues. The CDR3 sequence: CASSVRLLSSRGSSYNEQFF. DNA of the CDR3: TGTGCCAGCAGCGTAAGGCTCCTTTCATCGCGGGGGAGCTCCTACAATGAGCAGTTCTTC.

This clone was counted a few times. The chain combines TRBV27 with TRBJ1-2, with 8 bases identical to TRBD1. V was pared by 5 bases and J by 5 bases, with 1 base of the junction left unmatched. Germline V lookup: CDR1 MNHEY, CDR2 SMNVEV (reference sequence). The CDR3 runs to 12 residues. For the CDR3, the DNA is TGTGCCAGCAGTACAGGGGGATATGGCTACACCTTC. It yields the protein CASSTGGYGYTF.

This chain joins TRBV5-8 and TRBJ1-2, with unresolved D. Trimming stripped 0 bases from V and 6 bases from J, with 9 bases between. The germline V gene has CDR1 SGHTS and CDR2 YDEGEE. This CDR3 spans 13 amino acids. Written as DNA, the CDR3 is TGTGCCAGCAGCTTGGACTTCGGGGATGGCTACACCTTC. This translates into CASSLDFGDGYTF.

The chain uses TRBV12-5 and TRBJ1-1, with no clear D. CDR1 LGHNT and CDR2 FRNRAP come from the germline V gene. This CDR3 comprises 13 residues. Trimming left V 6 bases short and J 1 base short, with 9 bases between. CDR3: CASGRAGNTEAFF. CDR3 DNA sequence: TGTGCTAGTGGGCGGGCGGGGAACACTGAAGCTTTCTTT.